What follows describes a single T cell receptor (beta chain). Its antigen is unknown. The sample originates from a study of CD8 T cells in ankylosing spondylitis. Regarding the study as a whole: It appeared that ankylosing spondylitis blood was characterized by a TCR beta motif of under ten highly homologous variants. There were earlier reports of some motif variants in reactive arthritis synovial fluid and blood. Reportedly, matched ankylosing spondylitis synovial fluid was significantly enriched for disease-linked clones.

5'-RACE, quantitative and with molecular barcodes, yielded the TCR beta libraries. TCRdb reprocessed the 5' RACE reads via MiXCR and lists one record per CDR3 protein. The data show tens of thousands of distinct CDR3 sequences, more than 8.5% seen once. CDR1 LNHDA and CDR2 SQIVND come from the germline V gene (reference sequence). J gave up 5 bases and V 7 bases, and 13 bases lay outside the gene matches. The CDR3 runs 15 residues. The V gene is TRBV19, the J gene TRBJ2-5, with 7 bases lining up with TRBD1. This clonotype was sampled from a male donor with ankylosing spondylitis. The sample comprised blood, either unsorted or a sorted T cell fraction (not recorded which). The CDR3 spells CASTLKTGRSETQYF. CDR3 bases: TGTGCCAGTACTTTGAAGACAGGGCGGTCGGAGACCCAGTACTTC.